The 16 T cell receptor beta chains listed next were all sequenced from one sample in a study of T cell changes during pregnancy in multiple sclerosis. Sequencing used immunoSEQ multiplex PCR; TCRdb keeps in-frame clones, though not all of them. The table records about 43,000 clones, around 90% of them present only once. This sample comprised peripheral blood, obtained in the second trimester of pregnancy. All receptors derive from a female donor in good health, enrolled as a control in a pregnancy study.

The chain employs TRBV19 and TRBJ2-7, with 9 bases identical to TRBD1. Per germline, CDR1 LNHDA and CDR2 SQIVND (reference sequence). This CDR3 is built from 13 residues. Germline trimming cut 4 bases from V and 4 bases from J; bases unmatched to any gene: 2. The CDR3 loop is CASSTGTGYEQYF. DNA of the CDR3: TGTGCCAGTAGTACCGGGACAGGGTACGAGCAGTACTTC.

The chain recombines TRBV30 with TRBJ1-2, with TRBD1 matching 7 bases. The CDR3 length is 12 residues. Trimming at V came to 3 bases and at J to 8 bases, leaving 6 bases not matched to a gene. The germline V gene has CDR1 GTSNPN and CDR2 SVGIG (reference sequence). CDR3 region: CAWSKGADGYTF. CDR3 bases: TGTGCCTGGAGCAAGGGGGCGGACGGCTACACCTTC.

The genes are TRBV18 and TRBJ1-6; 7 bases match TRBD1. The V and J ends lost 1 base and 5 bases, in that order; junction bases with no gene match: 14. This CDR3 region has 19 residues. From germline, CDR1 is KGHSH and CDR2 LQKENI. CDR3 amino acids: CASSPLPRQGELNNSPLHF. CDR3 DNA sequence: TGTGCCAGCTCACCACTGCCAAGGCAGGGGGAGCTCAATAATTCACCCCTCCACTTT.

The chain couples TRBV5-6 to TRBJ1-2; D gene ambiguous. Germline-derived CDR1 and CDR2 are SGHDT and YYEEEE. The CDR3 has 14 residues. Trimming removed 0 bases at V and 3 bases at J, with 9 bases between. The DNA for the CDR3 is TGTGCCAGCAGCTTGGCCGGGAAGGACTATGGCTACACCTTC. It codes for CASSLAGKDYGYTF.

The rearrangement joins TRBV28 to TRBJ2-2; 8 nucleotides agree with TRBD1. This CDR3 spans 16 amino acids. The V gene end was trimmed by 5 bases and the J gene end by 6 bases; junction bases not matched to a gene: 11. Germline V CDR1 and CDR2: MDHEN, SYDVKM. The CDR3 bases are TGTGCCAGCAGTCAGTTCCGGGACAGGACGGCCGGGGAGCTGTTTTTT. Its protein product is CASSQFRDRTAGELFF.

The chain is built from TRBV30 and TRBJ1-5, with 8 bases matching TRBD1. Germline-derived CDR1 and CDR2 are GTSNPN and SVGIG (reference sequence). The CDR3 spans 16 residues. V lost 0 bases and J lost 7; bases outside the gene matches: 11. Written as DNA, the CDR3 is TGTGCCTGGAGTGTAGCGAGACAGGGGTTCGGCCAGCCCCAGCATTTT. It encodes CAWSVARQGFGQPQHF.

This chain joins TRBV5-1 and TRBJ1-1, with 8 bases matching TRBD1. The length of the CDR3 is 16 residues. V was clipped by 0 bases and J by 2 bases; unmatched bases: 6. The V gene's germline CDR1 is SGHRS and CDR2 YFSETQ. CDR3 amino acids: CASSLGQGQGNTEAFF. The CDR3 bases are TGCGCCAGCAGCTTGGGCCAAGGACAGGGTAACACTGAAGCTTTCTTT.

V gene TRBV7-6 combines with J gene TRBJ1-1, with TRBD1 matching 7 bases. The CDR3 runs 14 residues. Germline V lookup: CDR1 SGHVS, CDR2 FNYEAQ. The DNA of the CDR3 is TGTGCAAGCGGGTTGAGGGGGCTGAACACTGAAGCTTTCTTT. Protein sequence: CASGLRGLNTEAFF. Looking up the rest from reference TRBV7-6 and TRBJ1-1 gives the full variable domain: GAGVSQSPRYKVTKRGQDVALRCDPISGHVSLYWYRQALGQGPEFLTYFNYEAQQDKSGLPNDRFSAERPEGSISTLTIQRTEQRDSAMYRCASGLRGLNTEAFFGQGTRLTVV.

This clone was counted once. The chain uses TRBV27 and TRBJ1-1; D uncertain. The CDR3 extends over 11 amino acids. From germline, CDR1 is MNHEY and CDR2 SMNVEV (reference sequence). The ends were cut back, 3 bases at V and 11 bases at J, with 10 bases in the middle. The CDR3 DNA follows: TGTGCCAGCAGTTTCCCCAGCGCGGCTTTCTTT. Its protein is CASSFPSAAFF.

V and J are TRBV6-5 and TRBJ1-1; 9 bases line up with TRBD1. The CDR3 covers 14 residues. In germline, CDR1 is MNHEY, CDR2 SVGAGI. V dropped 6 bases and J dropped 4; count of bases not matched to a gene: 6. The CDR3 is CASRRGQGTTEAFF. The CDR3 region has the DNA TGTGCCAGCAGACGAGGACAGGGGACCACTGAAGCTTTCTTT.

This chain links TRBV27 with TRBJ2-7; 7 positions agree with TRBD2. The V segment lost 2 bases and the J segment 2 bases; nucleotides outside the gene matches: 3. Germline V CDR1 and CDR2: MNHEY, SMNVEV (reference sequence). The CDR3 totals 14 residues. CDR3 sequence reads: CASSLAGEAYEQYF. DNA of the CDR3: TGTGCCAGCAGTTTAGCGGGAGAAGCCTACGAGCAGTACTTC.

V gene TRBV27 combines with J gene TRBJ2-3; 9 nucleotides align to TRBD1. Trimming at V came to 5 bases and at J to 5 bases, leaving 8 bases not matched to a gene. This CDR3 comprises 15 residues. The germline gives CDR1 MNHEY, CDR2 SMNVEV (reference sequence). In DNA, the CDR3 is TGTGCCAGCAGTGACACCGGGACAGGGCAAGATACGCAGTATTTT. Translating gives CASSDTGTGQDTQYF.

This clone occurred once. Other nucleotide sequences in the sample specify the same CDR3. The chain is built from TRBV6-1 and TRBJ2-7; TRBD2 might be the D (6 bases). The germline CDR1 and CDR2 sequences are MNHNS and SASEGT. CDR3 size: 13 residues. V was cut by 8 bases and J by 9 bases, with 20 bases left in between. The CDR3 nucleotides read TGTGCCAGCCAGATCAAGGGAGGCGGGTGGCAGTACTTC. Amino acids: CASQIKGGGWQYF.

The chain links TRBV6-6 to TRBJ1-2; D is unresolved. The CDR3 consists of 10 residues. Per the germline V gene, CDR1 is MNHNY and CDR2 is SVGAGI (reference sequence). The V end was cut by 11 bases, the J end by 1 base, with 5 bases between. CDR3 sequence: CAASNYGYTF. CDR3 nucleotide sequence: TGTGCCGCCAGTAACTATGGCTACACCTTC.

The chain employs TRBV16 and TRBJ1-2; 7 bases fit TRBD1. The CDR3 runs 15 residues. CDR1 and CDR2 from the germline V gene are KGHSY and FQNENV. The junction had 10 bases not matched to a gene; V was cut back by 4 bases and J by 5 bases. The CDR3 sequence is CASSPGQGVLYGYTF. In DNA form, the CDR3 reads TGTGCCAGCAGCCCCGGGCAGGGGGTATTATATGGCTACACCTTC. Full variable domain (outside the CDR3, taken from reference TRBV16 and TRBJ1-2): GEEVAQTPKHLVRGEGQKAKLYCAPIKGHSYVFWYQQVLKNEFKFLISFQNENVFDETGMPKERFSAKCLPNSPCSLEIQATKLEDSAVYFCASSPGQGVLYGYTFGSGTRLTVV.

This chain connects TRBV4-2 to TRBJ2-5; D might be TRBD2 (6 bases). This CDR3 region has 14 residues. CDR1 LGHNA and CDR2 YNFKEQ come from the germline V gene. V was clipped by 0 bases and J by 5 bases, with 10 bases between them. CDR3 nucleotides: TGTGCCAGCAGCCAAGATCATGGGGGGGAGACCCAGTACTTC. It yields the protein CASSQDHGGETQYF.